The following is a T cell receptor (beta chain) sequence with its context. The antigen remains undetermined. Using immunoSEQ multiplex PCR, the repertoire was profiled, and TCRdb retains in-frame clones only, with some absent. This sample yields over 15,000 clones, of which 79% are seen a single time; about 30% belongs to the top ten. These data come from a study of OX40 agonist ivuxolimab in advanced cancers. Across the whole study: The patients received agonistic anti-OX40 (CD134) antibody ivuxolimab. Partial responses, seen in three patients, involved one hepatocellular carcinoma and two cutaneous melanomas.

The CDR3 spans 16 residues. V was pared by 6 bases and J by 6 bases, with 20 bases between. Looked up from germline, CDR1 is MDHEN and CDR2 is SYDVKM. The study's findings and limits: Low normalized T-cell clonal expansion also characterized some of the nonresponders.

This TCR was sampled from an adult with an advanced solid tumor such as melanoma, head and neck, liver or kidney cancer. The source was CD4+ or CD8+ T cells sorted from blood, collected in a trial of the OX40 agonist ivuxolimab. This chain connects TRBV28 to TRBJ2-2, with a possible D match to TRBD1 (5 bases). CDR3 residues: CASSEGHSVNAGELFF. The CDR3 nucleotides read TGTGCCAGCAGCGAAGGACACAGCGTAAACGCCGGGGAGCTGTTTTTT.